This section outlines one T cell receptor beta chain sequence together with its context. The CDR3 runs 16 residues. Trimming pared 5 bases from V and 1 base from J, leaving 17 bases between. Multiple sclerosis controls were treatment-naive patients with stable or active relapsing-remitting disease. Negative isolation was applied to CD8+ and CD4+ T cells, and FACS enrichment was applied to TEMRA cells. This sample is drawn from a study of CD8 T cells in Susac syndrome. Reverse transcription of roughly 0.45 to 1 ug RNA was performed with random hexamers. TCRdb re-derived calls from the immunoSEQ multiplex PCR reads in MiXCR, one entry per CDR3 protein. The sample holds 100,000 to 150,000 distinct CDR3 sequences, just over 90% seen once.

The TCR sequence derives from a human donor with multiple sclerosis. Sequencing was carried out using CD8+ T cells from PBMCs. V is TRBV12-3 or TRBV12-4 and J is TRBJ1-1, with D possibly matching TRBD1 (5 bases). CDR3 amino acids: CASSPGPMQGNTEAFF. The CDR3 nucleotides read TGTGCCAGCAGTCCCGGGCCCATGCAGGGGAACACTGAAGCTTTCTTT.